This T cell receptor (beta chain) derives from a study of cytomegalovirus exposure and HLA in healthy donors. Findings and limits, study-wide: Reportedly, TCR beta sequences accurately predicted HLA-A and HLA-B alleles in most subjects. Altogether, about 160 TCR beta chains were recorded as cytomegalovirus-associated.

This clone was picked up one time. Antigen unknown. Germline V gene lookup returns CDR1 SQVTM and CDR2 ANQGSEA. Germline trimming cut 3 bases from V and 6 bases from J; bases unmatched to any gene: 4. This CDR3 is 14 amino acids long. PCR used 60 Vbeta primers and 13 Jbeta primers. The authors' processing: Some 9.9 million of about 80 million unique TCR beta chains were shared, per a later count. Clones were read by immunoSEQ multiplex PCR, and TCRdb kept only the in-frame ones, dropping some. V and J calls and clone size are given by that table; D and trimming were obtained from the DNA. The sample contains about 140,000 clones, about 80% of which appear only once.

Sequencing was performed on PBMCs. The origin of this receptor is a male donor in good health and CMV-seronegative. V and J are TRBV29-1 and TRBJ2-1, with 11 bases aligning to TRBD2. As DNA, the CDR3 is TGCAGCGTTGATAGCGGGGGGGCGGTCAATGAGCAGTTCTTC. Translating gives CSVDSGGAVNEQFF.